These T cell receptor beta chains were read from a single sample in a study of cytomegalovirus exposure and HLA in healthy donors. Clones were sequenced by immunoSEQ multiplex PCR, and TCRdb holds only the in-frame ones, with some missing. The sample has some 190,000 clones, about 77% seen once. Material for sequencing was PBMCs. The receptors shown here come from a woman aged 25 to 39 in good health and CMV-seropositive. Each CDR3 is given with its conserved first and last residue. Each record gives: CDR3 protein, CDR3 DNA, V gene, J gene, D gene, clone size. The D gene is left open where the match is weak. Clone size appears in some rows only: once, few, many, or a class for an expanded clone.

CASSQATQSYNEQFF	TGTGCCAGCAGCCAAGCAACCCAGTCCTACAATGAGCAGTTCTTC	TRBV4-2	TRBJ2-1	NA	NA
CAISEPLQGGTGNTIYF	TGTGCCATCAGTGAGCCCCTACAGGGAGGGACTGGAAACACCATATATTTT	TRBV10-3	TRBJ1-3	NA	NA
CASREQGTGANVLTF	TGTGCCAGCAGGGAACAGGGGACCGGGGCCAACGTCCTGACTTTC	TRBV6-5	TRBJ2-6	TRBD1	NA
CASSMGAGGPLMDYEQYF	TGTGCCAGTAGTATGGGAGCGGGGGGGCCTCTGATGGACTACGAGCAGTACTTC	TRBV19	TRBJ2-7	TRBD2	NA
CASSFPPRTGAGANVLTF	TGTGCCAGCAGCTTCCCTCCCCGAACAGGGGCCGGGGCCAACGTCCTGACTTTC	TRBV11-2	TRBJ2-6	TRBD1	few
CASSLESRGEQYF	TGTGCCAGCAGCTTAGAATCAAGGGGCGAGCAGTACTTC	TRBV7-6	TRBJ2-7	NA	few
CASSSGGETQYF	TGCGCCAGCAGCTCGGGGGGGGAGACCCAGTACTTC	TRBV5-1	TRBJ2-5	TRBD2	NA
CASSQTAGGPGELFF	TGCGCCAGCAGCCAAACAGCGGGGGGCCCCGGGGAGCTGTTTTTT	TRBV4-3	TRBJ2-2	TRBD2	few
CASNYLQGGGYTF	TGTGCCAGCAACTACTTACAGGGGGGTGGCTACACCTTC	TRBV2	TRBJ1-2	TRBD1	once
CASITRTRGNQPQHF	TGTGCCAGCATTACCCGGACAAGGGGCAATCAGCCCCAGCATTTT	TRBV28	TRBJ1-5	NA	NA
CASSPTGLGTDTQYF	TGTGCCAGCAGTCCCACAGGGTTGGGCACAGATACGCAGTATTTT	TRBV6-5	TRBJ2-3	NA	NA
CASTPTGQETQYF	TGTGCCAGCACCCCGACAGGTCAAGAGACCCAGTACTTC	TRBV2	TRBJ2-5	NA	NA
CASSLLGQGGEQYF	TGTGCCAGCAGCCTCCTGGGACAGGGGGGCGAGCAGTACTTC	TRBV4-2	TRBJ2-7	TRBD1	NA
CASSQGGQAVQETQYF	TGTGCCAGCAGCCAAGGGGGACAGGCCGTACAAGAGACCCAGTACTTC	TRBV4-2	TRBJ2-5	TRBD1	few
CASNLQGGGAEAFF	TGTGCCAGCAACCTTCAGGGGGGTGGCGCTGAAGCTTTCTTT	TRBV7-9	TRBJ1-1	TRBD1	NA
CSVEVTEALGQYF	TGCAGCGTTGAAGTGACAGAGGCGCTGGGGCAGTACTTC	TRBV29-1	TRBJ2-7	NA	few
CASSITPKLADSPLHF	TGTGCCAGCAGTATAACCCCAAAACTCGCGGATTCACCCCTCCACTTT	TRBV28	TRBJ1-6	NA	NA
CASSEARTGTATIYF	TGTGCCAGCAGTGAAGCGAGAACAGGTACTGCCACCATATATTTT	TRBV2	TRBJ1-3	NA	NA
CASSPGTDTQYF	TGTGCCAGCAGCCCCGGGACAGATACGCAGTATTTT	TRBV7-3	TRBJ2-3	NA	once
CASSAEKLFF	TGTGCCAGCAGCGCGGAAAAACTGTTTTTT	TRBV7-3	TRBJ1-4	NA	NA
CASSLNSATNEKLFF	TGCGCCAGCAGCCTTAACAGTGCAACTAATGAAAAACTGTTTTTT	TRBV4-3	TRBJ1-4	NA	NA
CASTLGSSNQPQHF	TGTGCCAGCACCTTGGGGAGTTCAAATCAGCCCCAGCATTTT	TRBV28	TRBJ1-5	NA	NA
CAWSTGNNEKLFF	TGTGCCTGGAGTACAGGGAATAATGAAAAACTGTTTTTT	TRBV30	TRBJ1-4	NA	once
CASSYRSEGHEQYF	TGTGCCAGCAGTTACCGGTCCGAGGGCCACGAGCAGTACTTC	TRBV6-6	TRBJ2-7	NA	NA
CASNIRTAAGELFF	TGTGCCAGTAACATACGGACAGCGGCCGGGGAGCTGTTTTTT	TRBV19	TRBJ2-2	NA	once
CASSEAPTGTSGELFF	TGTGCCAGCAGTGAAGCTCCTACCGGGACTAGCGGGGAGCTGTTTTTT	TRBV2	TRBJ2-2	TRBD2	few
CASSLLAGVMNTEAFF	TGTGCCAGCAGCTTACTGGCGGGTGTGATGAACACTGAAGCTTTCTTT	TRBV5-6	TRBJ1-1	NA	once
CASSLLGRGAITDTQYF	TGTGCCAGCAGCTTATTGGGGCGGGGGGCCATCACAGATACGCAGTATTTT	TRBV7-8	TRBJ2-3	TRBD2	NA
CASSMVRDRNQPQHF	TGTGCCAGTAGTATGGTCAGGGATCGCAATCAGCCCCAGCATTTT	TRBV19	TRBJ1-5	NA	NA
CASSLDRGGNIQYF	TGTGCCAGCAGCCTCGACAGGGGTGGAAACATTCAGTACTTC	TRBV6-5	TRBJ2-4	TRBD1	few
CASSPNRDYEQYF	TGTGCCAGTAGTCCGAACAGGGACTACGAGCAGTACTTC	TRBV19	TRBJ2-7	NA	NA
CASSRPGSEQYF	TGTGCCAGCAGCCGTCCAGGGTCCGAGCAGTACTTC	TRBV5-6	TRBJ2-7	NA	NA
CASSDPRDRPYNEKLFF	TGCGCCAGCAGTGACCCCCGGGACAGGCCTTATAATGAAAAACTGTTTTTT	TRBV10-2	TRBJ1-4	TRBD1	NA
CATSRDGGGGYTF	TGTGCCACCAGCAGAGATGGTGGGGGGGGCTACACCTTC	TRBV15	TRBJ1-2	NA	NA
CASSYRGYEQYF	TGTGCCAGCAGCTATAGGGGATACGAGCAGTACTTC	TRBV7-8	TRBJ2-7	NA	NA
CASSTGGAAYEQYF	TGTGCCAGCAGTACCGGGGGGGCCGCCTACGAGCAGTACTTC	TRBV6-1	TRBJ2-7	TRBD2	NA
CAISEGTGNSNQPQHF	TGTGCCATCAGTGAGGGGACAGGGAATAGCAATCAGCCCCAGCATTTT	TRBV10-3	TRBJ1-5	TRBD1	NA
CASRVDRNNSPLHF	TGTGCCAGCAGGGTAGACAGGAATAATTCACCCCTCCACTTT	TRBV28	TRBJ1-6	NA	NA
CASSKEGGLLNIQYF	TGTGCCAGCAGCAAAGAGGGGGGGCTCCTAAACATTCAGTACTTC	TRBV21-1	TRBJ2-4	NA	NA
CASSSRESMNTEAFF	TGTGCCAGTAGTTCAAGGGAGAGCATGAACACTGAAGCTTTCTTT	TRBV19	TRBJ1-1	NA	NA
CASSDSGLAGGLGTGELFF	TGCGCCAGCAGTGACTCCGGACTAGCGGGGGGACTGGGCACCGGGGAGCTGTTTTTT	TRBV10-2	TRBJ2-2	TRBD2	NA
CASSFGGSNEKLFF	TGCGCCAGCAGCTTCGGGGGATCTAATGAAAAACTGTTTTTT	TRBV5-1	TRBJ1-4	NA	NA
CASSDTSGYNEQFF	TGTGCCAGCAGCGACACTAGCGGGTACAATGAGCAGTTCTTC	TRBV9	TRBJ2-1	TRBD2	NA
CASSPIRDRAFYEQYF	TGTGCCAGCAGCCCCATCCGGGACAGGGCCTTTTACGAGCAGTACTTC	TRBV9	TRBJ2-7	TRBD1	NA
CASSLATGVETQYF	TGCGCCAGCAGCTTGGCGACAGGGGTAGAGACCCAGTACTTC	TRBV5-1	TRBJ2-5	TRBD1	NA
CASSQYQGASDEQFF	TGCGCCAGCAGCCAATACCAGGGGGCATCGGATGAGCAGTTCTTC	TRBV4-3	TRBJ2-1	TRBD1	once
CASSIGPYSQGANTEAFF	TGTGCCAGTAGTATAGGCCCTTATTCCCAGGGGGCTAACACTGAAGCTTTCTTT	TRBV19	TRBJ1-1	TRBD1	NA
CARSFGQGNDSNQPQHF	TGTGCCAGAAGTTTCGGACAGGGCAATGATAGCAATCAGCCCCAGCATTTT	TRBV5-3	TRBJ1-5	TRBD1	NA
CASPTGVHEQYF	TGTGCCAGCCCTACAGGGGTCCACGAGCAGTACTTC	TRBV6-1	TRBJ2-7	TRBD1	NA
CASSIQADTQYF	TGTGCCAGTAGTATCCAGGCAGATACGCAGTATTTT	TRBV19	TRBJ2-3	NA	few
CASSIGSLGYEQFF	TGTGCCAGTAGTATAGGGTCACTAGGCTATGAGCAGTTCTTC	TRBV19	TRBJ2-1	NA	NA
CASSHPFAEQFF	TGCGCCAGCAGCCACCCCTTTGCGGAGCAGTTCTTC	TRBV4-1	TRBJ2-1	NA	NA
CASSLGTSGDTQYF	TGTGCCAGCAGCTTAGGGACTAGCGGGGATACGCAGTATTTT	TRBV7-3	TRBJ2-3	TRBD2	NA